This passage covers 5 T cell receptor beta chains from one sample sequenced in a study of blood T cell repertoires in COVID-19. Sequencing was performed with immunoSEQ multiplex PCR; in TCRdb, only in-frame clones are kept and a portion is missing. The table includes 150,000 or so clones, 75% to 90% detected once. Sequenced sample: peripheral blood. The receptors were sampled from a man older than 75 with acute or convalescent COVID-19.

This rearrangement joins TRBV2 to TRBJ2-3, with 8 bases lining up with TRBD2. CDR3 length equals 15 residues. Germline-derived CDR1 and CDR2 are SNHLY and FYNNEI. V shed 6 bases, J shed 6 bases, and the junction held 11 bases outside the gene matches. CDR3 coding DNA: TGTGCCAGCAGGATGACCCTAGCGGGTCTGGATACGCAGTATTTT. Protein: CASRMTLAGLDTQYF.

The rearrangement joins TRBV7-9 to TRBJ1-1, with TRBD1 identical over 9 bases. CDR1 and CDR2 (germline): SEHNR, FQNEAQ (reference sequence). The V gene end was trimmed by 4 bases and the J gene end by 1 base; junction bases not matched to a gene: 4. This CDR3 comprises 15 residues. The CDR3, as DNA: TGTGCCAGCAGCTGGGACAGGGCTGGGAACACTGAAGCTTTCTTT. Translation gives CASSWDRAGNTEAFF.

The chain employs TRBV19 and TRBJ1-1; 9 bases align to TRBD1. The CDR3 spans 15 residues. Germline CDR1 and CDR2: LNHDA and SQIVND (reference sequence). The V segment lost 4 bases and the J segment 4 bases; nucleotides outside the gene matches: 7. The CDR3 is CASSTRTGVTTEAFF. The CDR3 DNA reads as TGTGCCAGTAGTACGCGGACAGGGGTTACCACTGAAGCTTTCTTT.

The chain employs TRBV19 and TRBJ1-2, with a weak D call TRBD1 (5 bases). The CDR3 totals 15 residues. Trimming took off 1 base at V and 7 bases at J, with 16 bases between the two ends. Germline V gene lookup returns CDR1 LNHDA and CDR2 SQIVND (reference sequence). CDR3 bases: TGTGCCAGTAGTATAGGACAGACCCTCTTTCCTGGCTACACCTTC. This sequence encodes CASSIGQTLFPGYTF.

The chain recombines TRBV4-1 with TRBJ1-6; TRBD1 matches at 9 bases. This CDR3 has 19 residues. Losses at the gene ends were 4 bases for V and 1 base for J; bases not matched to a gene: 11. Per the germline V gene, CDR1 is MGHRA and CDR2 is YSYEKL. Here the CDR3 reads CASSPVPGQGGSYNSPLHF. The CDR3 DNA reads as TGCGCCAGCAGCCCCGTCCCGGGACAGGGCGGGTCCTATAATTCACCCCTCCACTTT.